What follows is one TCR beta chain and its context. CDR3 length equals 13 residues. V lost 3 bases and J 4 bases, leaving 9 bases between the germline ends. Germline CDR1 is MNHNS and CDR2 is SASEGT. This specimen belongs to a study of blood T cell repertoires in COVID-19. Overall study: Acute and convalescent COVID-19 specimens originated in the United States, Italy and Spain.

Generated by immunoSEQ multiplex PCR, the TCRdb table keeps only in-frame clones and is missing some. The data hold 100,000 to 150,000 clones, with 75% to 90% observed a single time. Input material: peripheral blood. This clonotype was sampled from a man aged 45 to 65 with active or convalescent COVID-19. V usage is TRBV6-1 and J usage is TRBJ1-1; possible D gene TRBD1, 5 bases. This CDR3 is CASSEQGPTEAFF. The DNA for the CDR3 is TGTGCCAGCAGTGAGCAGGGCCCCACTGAAGCTTTCTTT.